This T cell receptor (beta chain) stems from a study of human T cells and chemical hapten exposure. A word on this clonotype: Its antigen is as yet unknown.

TCRdb called the RACE reads again in MiXCR, with one record for every CDR3 protein. This table holds 150,000 to 200,000 distinct CDR3 sequences, 24% found once. Time point given: patch test 3, about 24 weeks after DPC sensitization. Documented treatment: therapeutic diphenylcyclopropenone sensitization with weekly scalp DPC. Overall study results and limits: Versus controls, expanded TCRs had significantly more large CDR3 similarity clusters.

The CDR3 consists of 14 residues. V lost 3 bases and J 5 bases, leaving 11 bases between the germline ends. The chain uses TRBV12-3 or TRBV12-4 and TRBJ2-1, with D possibly TRBD1 on 6 matching bases. Sequences were derived from whole blood, sampled in connection with sensitization to the hapten diphenylcyclopropenone (DPC). The receptor was isolated from a woman in her forties with alopecia areata. Some clones in this sample may be carry-over from other donors' samples. CDR3 sequence reads: CASSFRTEDNEQFF. CDR3 bases: TGTGCCAGCAGTTTCAGGACAGAAGACAATGAGCAGTTCTTC.